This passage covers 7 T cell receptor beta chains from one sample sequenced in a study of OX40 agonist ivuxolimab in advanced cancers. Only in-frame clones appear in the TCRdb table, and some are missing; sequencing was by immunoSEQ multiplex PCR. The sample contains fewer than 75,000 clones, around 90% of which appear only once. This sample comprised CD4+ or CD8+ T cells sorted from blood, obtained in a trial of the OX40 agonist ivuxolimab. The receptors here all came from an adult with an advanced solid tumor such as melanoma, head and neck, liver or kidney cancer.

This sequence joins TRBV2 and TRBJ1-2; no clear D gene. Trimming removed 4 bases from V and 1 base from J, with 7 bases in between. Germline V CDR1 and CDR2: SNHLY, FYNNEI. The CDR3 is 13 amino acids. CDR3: CASSAGFNYGYTF. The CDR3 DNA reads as TGTGCCAGCAGTGCAGGCTTTAACTATGGCTACACCTTC.

The CDR3 spells CASSQDWGLVNNEQFF. CDR3 coding DNA: TGTGCCAGCAGCCAAGATTGGGGGTTGGTAAACAATGAGCAGTTCTTC. V and J are TRBV14 and TRBJ2-1, with D perhaps assigned TRBD1 or TRBD2 (5 bases each). CDR1 and CDR2 from the germline V gene are SGHDN and FVKESK. The CDR3 contains 16 residues. With 0 bases removed from V and 5 bases from J, the gap between germline ends came to 14 bases.

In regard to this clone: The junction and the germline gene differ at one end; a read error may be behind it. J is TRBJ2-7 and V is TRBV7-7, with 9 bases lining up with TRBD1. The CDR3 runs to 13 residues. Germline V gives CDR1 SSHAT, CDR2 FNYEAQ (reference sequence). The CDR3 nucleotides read TGTGCTAGCAGTTTGGACAGGGGCTACGAGCAGTACTTC. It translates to CASSLDRGYEQYF.

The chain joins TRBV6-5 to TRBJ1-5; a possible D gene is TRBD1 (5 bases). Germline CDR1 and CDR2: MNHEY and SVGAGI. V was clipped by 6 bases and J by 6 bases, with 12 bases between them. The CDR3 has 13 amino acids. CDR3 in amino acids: CASSAGLSQPQHF. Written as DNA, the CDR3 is TGTGCCAGCAGCGCAGGGTTGAGTCAGCCCCAGCATTTT.

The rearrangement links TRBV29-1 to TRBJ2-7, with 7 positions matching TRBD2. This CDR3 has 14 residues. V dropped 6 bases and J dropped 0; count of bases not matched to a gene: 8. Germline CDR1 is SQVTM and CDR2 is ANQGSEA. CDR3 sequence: CSVAGLLSSYEQYF. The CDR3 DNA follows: TGCAGCGTAGCGGGACTCCTAAGCTCCTACGAGCAGTACTTC.

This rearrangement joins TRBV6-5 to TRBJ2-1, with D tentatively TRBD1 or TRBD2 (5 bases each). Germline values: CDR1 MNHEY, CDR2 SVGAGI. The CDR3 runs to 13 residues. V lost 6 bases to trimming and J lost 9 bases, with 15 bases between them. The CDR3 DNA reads TGTGCCAGCAGGCCTTCAGGGAGCGGTGAGCAGTTCTTC. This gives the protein CASRPSGSGEQFF.

The CDR3 protein is CSATRHPEAFF. The CDR3 DNA is TGCAGTGCTACAAGACACCCTGAAGCTTTCTTT. This chain links TRBV20-1 with TRBJ1-1; D gene unclear. The V gene's germline CDR1 is DFQATT and CDR2 SNEGSKA (reference sequence). V was pared by 4 bases and J by 6 bases, with 9 bases between. The CDR3 totals 11 residues.